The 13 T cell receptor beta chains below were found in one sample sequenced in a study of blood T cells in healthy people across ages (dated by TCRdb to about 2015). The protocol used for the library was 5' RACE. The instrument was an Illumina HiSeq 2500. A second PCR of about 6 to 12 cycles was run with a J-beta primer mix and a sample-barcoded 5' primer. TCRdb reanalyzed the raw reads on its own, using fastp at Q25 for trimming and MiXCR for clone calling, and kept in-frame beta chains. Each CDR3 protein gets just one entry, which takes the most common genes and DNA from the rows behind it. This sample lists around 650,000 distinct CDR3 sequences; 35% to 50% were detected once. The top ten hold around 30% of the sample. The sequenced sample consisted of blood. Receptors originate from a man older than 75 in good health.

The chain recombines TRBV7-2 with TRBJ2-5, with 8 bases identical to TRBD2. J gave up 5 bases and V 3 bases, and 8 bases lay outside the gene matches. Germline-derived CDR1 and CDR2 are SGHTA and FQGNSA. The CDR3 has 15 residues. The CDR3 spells CASSFSGLDMETQYF. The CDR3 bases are TGTGCCAGCAGCTTTTCGGGACTAGATATGGAGACCCAGTACTTC.

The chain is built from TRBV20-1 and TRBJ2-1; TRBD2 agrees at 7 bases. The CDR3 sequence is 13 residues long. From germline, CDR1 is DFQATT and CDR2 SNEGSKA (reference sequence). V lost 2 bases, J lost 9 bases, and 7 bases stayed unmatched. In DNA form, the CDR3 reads TGCAGTGCTAGATCGGCGGGGGTCGGTGAGCAGTTCTTC. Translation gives CSARSAGVGEQFF.

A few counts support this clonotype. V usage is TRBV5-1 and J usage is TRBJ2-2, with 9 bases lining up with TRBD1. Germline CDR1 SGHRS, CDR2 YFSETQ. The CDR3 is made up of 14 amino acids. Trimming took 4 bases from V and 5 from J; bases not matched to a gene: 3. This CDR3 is CASSPTGGTGELFF. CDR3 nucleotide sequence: TGCGCCAGCAGCCCGACAGGGGGGACCGGGGAGCTGTTTTTT.

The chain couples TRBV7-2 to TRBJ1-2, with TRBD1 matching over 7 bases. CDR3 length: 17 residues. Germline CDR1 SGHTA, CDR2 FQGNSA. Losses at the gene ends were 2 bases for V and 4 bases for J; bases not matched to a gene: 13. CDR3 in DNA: TGTGCCAGCAGCTTATTTTCGAACCAAGGGGGCAGCTATGGCTACACCTTC. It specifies CASSLFSNQGGSYGYTF.

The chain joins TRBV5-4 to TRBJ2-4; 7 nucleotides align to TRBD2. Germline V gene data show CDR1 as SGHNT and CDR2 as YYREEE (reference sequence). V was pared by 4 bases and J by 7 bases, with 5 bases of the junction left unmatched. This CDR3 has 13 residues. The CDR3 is CASSTGEGNIQYF. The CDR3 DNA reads TGTGCCAGCAGCACGGGGGAGGGGAACATTCAGTACTTC.

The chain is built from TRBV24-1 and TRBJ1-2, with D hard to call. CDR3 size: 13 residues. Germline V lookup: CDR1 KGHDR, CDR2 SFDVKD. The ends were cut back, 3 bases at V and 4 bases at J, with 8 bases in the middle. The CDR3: CATSDPAGYGYTF. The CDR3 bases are TGTGCCACCAGTGATCCCGCAGGCTATGGCTACACCTTC.

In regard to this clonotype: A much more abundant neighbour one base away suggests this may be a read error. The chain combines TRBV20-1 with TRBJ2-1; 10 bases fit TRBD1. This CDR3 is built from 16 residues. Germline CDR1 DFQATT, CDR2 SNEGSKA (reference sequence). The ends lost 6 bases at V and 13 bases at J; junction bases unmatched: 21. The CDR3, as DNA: TGCAGTGCACTCAAGTCCCGGGACAGGGGCGGTGGGGCCCAGTTCTTC. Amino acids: CSALKSRDRGGGAQFF.

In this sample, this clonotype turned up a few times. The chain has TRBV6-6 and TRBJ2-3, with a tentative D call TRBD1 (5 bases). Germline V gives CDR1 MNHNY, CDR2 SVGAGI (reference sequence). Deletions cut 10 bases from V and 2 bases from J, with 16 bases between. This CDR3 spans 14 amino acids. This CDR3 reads CATRPRANTDTQYF. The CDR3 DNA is TGTGCCACCCGACCCAGGGCAAACACAGATACGCAGTATTTT.

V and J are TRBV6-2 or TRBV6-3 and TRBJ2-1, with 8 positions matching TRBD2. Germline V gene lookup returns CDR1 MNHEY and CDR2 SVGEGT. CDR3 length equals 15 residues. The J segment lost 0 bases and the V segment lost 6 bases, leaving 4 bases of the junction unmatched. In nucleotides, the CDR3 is TGTGCCAGCAGGCAAGCGGGGGTCTCCTACAATGAGCAGTTCTTC. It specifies CASRQAGVSYNEQFF.

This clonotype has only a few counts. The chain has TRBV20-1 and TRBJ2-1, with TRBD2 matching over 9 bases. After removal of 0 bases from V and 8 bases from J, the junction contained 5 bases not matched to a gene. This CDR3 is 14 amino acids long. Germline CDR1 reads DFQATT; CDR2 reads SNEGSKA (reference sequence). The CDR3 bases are TGCAGTGCTAGAGAAAGCGGGGGGAGGTATGAGCAGTTCTTC. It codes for CSARESGGRYEQFF.

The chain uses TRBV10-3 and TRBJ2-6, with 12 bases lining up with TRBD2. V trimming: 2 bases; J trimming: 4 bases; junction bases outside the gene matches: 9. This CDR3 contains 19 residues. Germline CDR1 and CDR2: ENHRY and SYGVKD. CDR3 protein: CAISEDLAGGPLGANVLTF. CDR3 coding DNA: TGTGCCATCAGTGAGGACCTAGCGGGAGGGCCGTTAGGGGCCAACGTCCTGACTTTC.

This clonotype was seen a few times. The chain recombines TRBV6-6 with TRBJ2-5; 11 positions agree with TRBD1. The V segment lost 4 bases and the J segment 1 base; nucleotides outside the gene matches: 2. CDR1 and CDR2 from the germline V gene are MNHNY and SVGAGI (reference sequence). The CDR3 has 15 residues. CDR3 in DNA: TGTGCCAGCAGTTGGACAGGGGGCGGCCAAGAGACCCAGTACTTC. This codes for CASSWTGGGQETQYF.

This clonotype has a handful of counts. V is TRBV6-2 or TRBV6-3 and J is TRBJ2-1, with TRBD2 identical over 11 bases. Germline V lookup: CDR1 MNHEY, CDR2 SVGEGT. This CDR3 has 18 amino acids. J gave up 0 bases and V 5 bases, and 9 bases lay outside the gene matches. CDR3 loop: CASSGGTSGPSSYNEQFF. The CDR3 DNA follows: TGTGCCAGCAGTGGTGGGACTAGCGGTCCGAGCTCCTACAATGAGCAGTTCTTC.